The T cell receptor beta chain described here comes from a study of shared clonotypes between healthy human individuals. Both CD45RO+ cells and CCR7-negative CD45RA+ TemRA cells were combined to make up CD8 memory. Of note for this clone: Its specificity is not known.

Per the original methods: ImmunoSEQ only sent back junction sequences with no quality scores, so filtering was done differently. Profiling relied on immunoSEQ multiplex PCR, and the TCRdb table lists in-frame clones only, not all of them. The V and J calls and clone size are taken from that table; D and trimming were inferred from the DNA. Of some 320,000 clones in the sample, around 86% were seen once. With 6 bases removed from V and 2 bases from J, the gap between germline ends came to 17 bases. Germline-derived CDR1 and CDR2 are MNHEY and SMNVEV (reference sequence). The CDR3 is 15 amino acids. Study-level points and caveats: The small donor group covered limited genetic and exposure diversity.

Input material: memory CD8+ T cells sorted from blood. Documented subset: CD45RO+ cells pooled with CCR7-negative TemRA cells. The receptor was isolated from a man aged 18-30 years in good health. The V and J genes are TRBV27 and TRBJ2-7; no reliable D call. CDR3 sequence (DNA): TGTGCCAGCAGCCTTTGGCCCCCTCCCCCCTACGAGCAGTACTTC. It yields the protein CASSLWPPPPYEQYF.